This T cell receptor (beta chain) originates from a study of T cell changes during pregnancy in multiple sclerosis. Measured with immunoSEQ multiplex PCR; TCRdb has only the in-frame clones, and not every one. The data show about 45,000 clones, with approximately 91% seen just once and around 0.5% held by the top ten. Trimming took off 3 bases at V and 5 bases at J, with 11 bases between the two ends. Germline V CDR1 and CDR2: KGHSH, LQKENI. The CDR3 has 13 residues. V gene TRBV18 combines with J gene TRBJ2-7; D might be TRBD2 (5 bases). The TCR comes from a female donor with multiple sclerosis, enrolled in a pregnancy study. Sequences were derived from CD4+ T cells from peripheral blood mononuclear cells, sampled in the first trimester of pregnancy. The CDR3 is CASSPPGLDEQYF. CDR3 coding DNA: TGTGCCAGCTCACCGCCTGGACTGGACGAGCAGTACTTC.